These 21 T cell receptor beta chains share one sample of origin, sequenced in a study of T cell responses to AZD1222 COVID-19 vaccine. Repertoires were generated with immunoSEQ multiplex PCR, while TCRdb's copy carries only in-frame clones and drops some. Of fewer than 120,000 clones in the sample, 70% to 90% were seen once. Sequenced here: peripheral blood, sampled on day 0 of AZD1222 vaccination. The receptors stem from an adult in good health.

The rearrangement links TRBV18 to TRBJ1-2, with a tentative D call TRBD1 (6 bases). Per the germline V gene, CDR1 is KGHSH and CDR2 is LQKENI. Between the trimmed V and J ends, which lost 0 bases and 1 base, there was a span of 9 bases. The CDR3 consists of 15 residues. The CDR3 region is CASSPPNRDNYGYTF. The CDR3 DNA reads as TGTGCCAGCTCACCACCGAACAGGGATAACTATGGCTACACCTTC.

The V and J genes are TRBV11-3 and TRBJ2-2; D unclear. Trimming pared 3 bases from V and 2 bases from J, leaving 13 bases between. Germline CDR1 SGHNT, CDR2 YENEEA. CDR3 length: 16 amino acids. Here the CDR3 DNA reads TGTGCCAGCAGCTTCGACGGCTCCCCTAACACCGGGGAGCTGTTTTTT. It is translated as CASSFDGSPNTGELFF.

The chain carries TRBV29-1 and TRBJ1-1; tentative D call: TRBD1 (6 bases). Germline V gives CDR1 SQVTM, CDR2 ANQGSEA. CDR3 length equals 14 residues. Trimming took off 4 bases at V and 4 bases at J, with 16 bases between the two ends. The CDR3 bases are TGCAGCGTTGGGGGGGCAGGGTTAGGCACTGAAGCTTTCTTT. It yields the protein CSVGGAGLGTEAFF. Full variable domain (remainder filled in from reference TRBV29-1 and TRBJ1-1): SAVISQKPSRDICQRGTSLTIQCQVDSQVTMMFWYRQQPGQSLTLIATANQGSEATYESGFVIDKFPISRPNLTFSTLTVSNMSPEDSSIYLCSVGGAGLGTEAFFGQGTRLTVV.

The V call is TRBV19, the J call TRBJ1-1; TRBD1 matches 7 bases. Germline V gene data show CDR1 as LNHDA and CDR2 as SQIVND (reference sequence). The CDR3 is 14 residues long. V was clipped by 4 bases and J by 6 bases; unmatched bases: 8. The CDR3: CASSRQGGQAEAFF. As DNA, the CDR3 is TGTGCCAGTAGTAGACAGGGCGGTCAAGCTGAAGCTTTCTTT. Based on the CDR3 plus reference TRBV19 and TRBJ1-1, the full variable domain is DGGITQSPKYLFRKEGQNVTLSCEQNLNHDAMYWYRQDPGQGLRLIYYSQIVNDFQKGDIAEGYSVSREKKESFPLTVTSAQKNPTAFYLCASSRQGGQAEAFFGQGTRLTVV.

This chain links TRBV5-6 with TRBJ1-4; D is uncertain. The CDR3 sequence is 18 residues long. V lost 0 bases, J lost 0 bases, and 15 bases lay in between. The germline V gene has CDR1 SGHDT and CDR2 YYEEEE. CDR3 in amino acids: CASSLGVGAHATNEKLFF. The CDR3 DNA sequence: TGTGCCAGCAGCTTGGGGGTTGGAGCCCATGCAACTAATGAAAAACTGTTTTTT.

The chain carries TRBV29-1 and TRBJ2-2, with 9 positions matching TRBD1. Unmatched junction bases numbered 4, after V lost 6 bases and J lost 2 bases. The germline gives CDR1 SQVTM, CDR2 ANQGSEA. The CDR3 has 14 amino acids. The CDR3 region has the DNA TGCAGCGTCCGGGACAGGGAAAACACCGGGGAGCTGTTTTTT. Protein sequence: CSVRDRENTGELFF.

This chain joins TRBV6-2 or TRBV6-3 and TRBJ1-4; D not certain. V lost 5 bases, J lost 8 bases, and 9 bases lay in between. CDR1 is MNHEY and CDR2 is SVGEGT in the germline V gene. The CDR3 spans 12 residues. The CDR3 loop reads CASSLHGEKLFF. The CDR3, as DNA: TGTGCCAGCAGTCTGCACGGGGAAAAACTGTTTTTT.

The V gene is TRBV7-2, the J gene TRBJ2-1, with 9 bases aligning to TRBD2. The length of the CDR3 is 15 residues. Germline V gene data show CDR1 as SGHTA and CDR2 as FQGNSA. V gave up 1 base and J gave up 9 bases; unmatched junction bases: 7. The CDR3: CASSLGAGGHFEQFF. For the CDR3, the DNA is TGTGCCAGCAGCTTAGGAGCGGGGGGCCATTTTGAGCAGTTCTTC.

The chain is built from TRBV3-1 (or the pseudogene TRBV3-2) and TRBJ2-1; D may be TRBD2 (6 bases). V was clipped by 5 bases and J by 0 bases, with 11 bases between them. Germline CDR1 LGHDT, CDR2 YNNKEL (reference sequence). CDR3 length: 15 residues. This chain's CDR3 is CASSSGLSSYNEQFF. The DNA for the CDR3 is TGTGCCAGCAGCTCGGGACTGAGCTCCTACAATGAGCAGTTCTTC.

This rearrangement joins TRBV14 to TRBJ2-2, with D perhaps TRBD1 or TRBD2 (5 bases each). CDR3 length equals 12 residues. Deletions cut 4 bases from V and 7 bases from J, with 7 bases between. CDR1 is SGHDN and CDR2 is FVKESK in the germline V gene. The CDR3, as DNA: TGTGCCAGCAGCCCGAGGGGCGGGGAGCTGTTTTTT. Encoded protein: CASSPRGGELFF.

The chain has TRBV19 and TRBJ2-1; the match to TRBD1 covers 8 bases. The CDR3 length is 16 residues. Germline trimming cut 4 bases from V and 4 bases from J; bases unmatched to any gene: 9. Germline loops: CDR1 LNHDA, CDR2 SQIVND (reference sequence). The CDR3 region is CASSKGTGGLYNEQFF. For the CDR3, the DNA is TGTGCCAGTAGTAAAGGGACAGGTGGCTTGTACAATGAGCAGTTCTTC.

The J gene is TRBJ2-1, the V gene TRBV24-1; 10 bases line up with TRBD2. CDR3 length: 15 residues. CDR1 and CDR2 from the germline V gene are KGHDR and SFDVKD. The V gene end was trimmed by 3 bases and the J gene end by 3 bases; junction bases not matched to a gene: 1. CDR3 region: CATSDRTSGYNEQFF. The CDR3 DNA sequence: TGTGCCACCAGTGATCGGACTAGCGGCTACAATGAGCAGTTCTTC.

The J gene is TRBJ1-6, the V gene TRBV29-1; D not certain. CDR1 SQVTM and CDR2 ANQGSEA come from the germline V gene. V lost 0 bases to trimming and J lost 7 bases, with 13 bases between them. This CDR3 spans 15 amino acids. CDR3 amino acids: CSVEEGWTENSPLHF. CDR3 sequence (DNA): TGCAGCGTTGAAGAGGGCTGGACTGAAAATTCACCCCTCCACTTT.

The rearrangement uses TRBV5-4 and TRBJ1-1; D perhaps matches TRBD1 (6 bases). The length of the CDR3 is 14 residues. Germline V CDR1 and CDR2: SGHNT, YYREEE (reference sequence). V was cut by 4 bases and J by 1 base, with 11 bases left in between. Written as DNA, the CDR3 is TGTGCCAGCAGCCCCAAGACAGGGAACACTGAAGCTTTCTTT. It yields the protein CASSPKTGNTEAFF.

The CDR3 protein is CASSQDTSGVYNEQFF. The CDR3 coding sequence is TGCGCCAGCAGCCAAGACACTAGCGGAGTTTACAATGAGCAGTTCTTC. The gene calls are TRBV4-1 and TRBJ2-1; TRBD2 aligns across 8 bases. J lost 4 bases, V lost 0 bases, and 5 bases had no gene match. Germline V CDR1 and CDR2: MGHRA, YSYEKL. This CDR3 contains 16 residues.

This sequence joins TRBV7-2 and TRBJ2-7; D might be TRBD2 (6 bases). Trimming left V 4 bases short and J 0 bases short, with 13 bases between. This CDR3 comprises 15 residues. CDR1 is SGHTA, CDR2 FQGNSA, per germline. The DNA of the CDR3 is TGTGCCAGCAGCTGGACCCGGGACTCCTCCTACGAGCAGTACTTC. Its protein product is CASSWTRDSSYEQYF.

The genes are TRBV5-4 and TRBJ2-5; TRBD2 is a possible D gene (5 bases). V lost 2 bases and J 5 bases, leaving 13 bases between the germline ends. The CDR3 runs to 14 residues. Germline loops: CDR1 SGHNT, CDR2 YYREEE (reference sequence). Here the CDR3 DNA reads TGTGCCAGCAGCTTTGGGAGATTCAGCGAGACCCAGTACTTC. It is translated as CASSFGRFSETQYF. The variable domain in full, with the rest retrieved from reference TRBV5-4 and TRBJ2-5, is ETGVTQSPTHLIKTRGQQVTLRCSSQSGHNTVSWYQQALGQGPQFIFQYYREEENGRGNFPPRFSGLQFPNYSSELNVNALELDDSALYLCASSFGRFSETQYFGPGTRLLVL.

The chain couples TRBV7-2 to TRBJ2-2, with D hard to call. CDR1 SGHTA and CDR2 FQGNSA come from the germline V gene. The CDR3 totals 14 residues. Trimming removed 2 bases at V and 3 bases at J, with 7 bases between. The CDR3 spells CASSLQADTGELFF. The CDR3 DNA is TGTGCCAGCAGCTTACAGGCCGACACCGGGGAGCTGTTTTTT.

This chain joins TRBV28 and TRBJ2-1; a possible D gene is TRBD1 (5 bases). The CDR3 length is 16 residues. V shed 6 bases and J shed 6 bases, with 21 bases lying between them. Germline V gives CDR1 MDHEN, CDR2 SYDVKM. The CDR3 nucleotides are TGTGCCAGCAGAACCCTCAGTGGGGCCAAAATCAATGAGCAGTTCTTC. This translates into CASRTLSGAKINEQFF. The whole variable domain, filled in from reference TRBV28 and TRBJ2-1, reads DVKVTQSSRYLVKRTGEKVFLECVQDMDHENMFWYRQDPGLGLRLIYFSYDVKMKEKGDIPEGYSVSREKKERFSLILESASTNQTSMYLCASRTLSGAKINEQFFGPGTRLTVL.

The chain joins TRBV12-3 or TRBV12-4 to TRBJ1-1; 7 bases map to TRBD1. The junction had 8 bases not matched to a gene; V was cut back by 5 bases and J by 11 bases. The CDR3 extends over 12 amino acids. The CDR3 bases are TGTGCCAGCAGTCCCCCGGACAGGCGGGCTTTCTTT. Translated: CASSPPDRRAFF.

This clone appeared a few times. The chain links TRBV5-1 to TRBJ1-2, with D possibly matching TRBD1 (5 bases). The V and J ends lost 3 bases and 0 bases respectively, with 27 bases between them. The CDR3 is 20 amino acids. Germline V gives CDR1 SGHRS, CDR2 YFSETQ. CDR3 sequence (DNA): TGCGCCAGCAGCTCGGACGGGTCGGGGGTTTCTTCTCTTACTAACTATGGCTACACCTTC. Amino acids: CASSSDGSGVSSLTNYGYTF.